This T cell receptor beta chain was recovered during a study of blood T cell repertoires in COVID-19. Each participant's cohort was designated according to participant-reported clinical history. The assay was immunoSEQ multiplex PCR, and TCRdb's table has in-frame clones only and misses some. This sample has 250,000 to 300,000 clones; 85% to 90% occur once, and the top ten carry roughly 2%. The sequence came from a woman aged 55 to 70 in a cohort exposed to, infected with or recovered from COVID-19 (not recorded which). Sequenced: PBMCs or T cells enriched from blood (not recorded which).

For the CDR3, the DNA is TGCGCCAGCAGCTTGGTCCAGTCGGGAAACACCATATATTTT. It is translated as CASSLVQSGNTIYF. The chain couples TRBV5-1 to TRBJ1-3; D unclear. The CDR3 spans 14 residues. Germline V gene lookup returns CDR1 SGHRS and CDR2 YFSETQ. Trimming shortened V by 0 bases and J by 4 bases, and 8 bases separated the two germline ends.